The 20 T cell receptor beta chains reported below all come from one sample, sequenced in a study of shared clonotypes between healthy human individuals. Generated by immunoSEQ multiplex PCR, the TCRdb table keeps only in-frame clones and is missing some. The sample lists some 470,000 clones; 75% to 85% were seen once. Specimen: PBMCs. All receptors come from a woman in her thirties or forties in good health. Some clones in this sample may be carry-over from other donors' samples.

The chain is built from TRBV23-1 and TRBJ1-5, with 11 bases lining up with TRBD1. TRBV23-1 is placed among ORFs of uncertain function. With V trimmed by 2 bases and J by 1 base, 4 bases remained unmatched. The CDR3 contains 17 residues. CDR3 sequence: CASSQGQGAWSNQPQHF. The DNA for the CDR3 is TGCGCCAGCAGTCAAGGACAGGGGGCCTGGAGCAATCAGCCCCAGCATTTT.

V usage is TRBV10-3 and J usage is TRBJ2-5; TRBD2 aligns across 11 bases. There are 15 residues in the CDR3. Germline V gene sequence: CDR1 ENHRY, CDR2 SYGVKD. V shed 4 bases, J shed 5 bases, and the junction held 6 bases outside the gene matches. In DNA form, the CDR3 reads TGTGCCATCAGTGCAATGACTAGCGGGAAGGAGACCCAGTACTTC. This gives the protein CAISAMTSGKETQYF.

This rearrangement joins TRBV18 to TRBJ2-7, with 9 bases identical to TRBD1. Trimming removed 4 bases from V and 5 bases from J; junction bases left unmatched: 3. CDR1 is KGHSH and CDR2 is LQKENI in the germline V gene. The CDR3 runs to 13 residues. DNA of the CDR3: TGTGCCAGCTCACACGGGACAGGGAACGAGCAGTACTTC. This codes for CASSHGTGNEQYF.

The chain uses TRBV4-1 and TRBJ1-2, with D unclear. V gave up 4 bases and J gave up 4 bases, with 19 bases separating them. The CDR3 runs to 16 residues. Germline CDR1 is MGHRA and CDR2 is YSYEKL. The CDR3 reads CASSPGPINLGYGYTF. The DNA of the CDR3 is TGCGCCAGCAGCCCAGGACCAATTAACTTAGGCTATGGCTACACCTTC.

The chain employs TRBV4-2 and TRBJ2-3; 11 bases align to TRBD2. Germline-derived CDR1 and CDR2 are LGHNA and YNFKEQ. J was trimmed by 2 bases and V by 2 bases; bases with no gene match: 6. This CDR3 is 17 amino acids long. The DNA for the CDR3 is TGTGCCAGCAGCCAATCCAGGACTAGCGGGCACACAGATACGCAGTATTTT. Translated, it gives CASSQSRTSGHTDTQYF.

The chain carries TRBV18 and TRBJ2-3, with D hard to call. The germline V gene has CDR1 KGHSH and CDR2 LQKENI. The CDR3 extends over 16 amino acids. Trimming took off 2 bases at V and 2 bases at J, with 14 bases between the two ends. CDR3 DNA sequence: TGTGCCAGCTCACCATCTCTGACGCCCATCACAGATACGCAGTATTTT. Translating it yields CASSPSLTPITDTQYF.

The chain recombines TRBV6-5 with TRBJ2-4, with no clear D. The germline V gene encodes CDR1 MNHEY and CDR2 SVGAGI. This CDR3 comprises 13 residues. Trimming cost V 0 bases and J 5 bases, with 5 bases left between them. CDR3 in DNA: TGTGCCAGCAGTTACTCGGCGGAAAACATTCAGTACTTC. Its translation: CASSYSAENIQYF.

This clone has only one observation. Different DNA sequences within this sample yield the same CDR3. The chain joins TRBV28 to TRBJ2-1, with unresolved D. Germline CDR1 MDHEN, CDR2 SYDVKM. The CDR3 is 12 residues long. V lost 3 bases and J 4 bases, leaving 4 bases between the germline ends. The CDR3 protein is CASSFAYNEQFF. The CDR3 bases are TGTGCCAGCAGTTTTGCTTACAATGAGCAGTTCTTC.

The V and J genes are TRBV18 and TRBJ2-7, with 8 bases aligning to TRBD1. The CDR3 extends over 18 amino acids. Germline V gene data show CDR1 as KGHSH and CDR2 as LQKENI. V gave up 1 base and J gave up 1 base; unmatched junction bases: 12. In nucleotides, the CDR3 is TGTGCCAGCTCACCACTAGTTCACCGGGACAGGTCTTCCTACGAGCAGTACTTC. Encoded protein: CASSPLVHRDRSSYEQYF.

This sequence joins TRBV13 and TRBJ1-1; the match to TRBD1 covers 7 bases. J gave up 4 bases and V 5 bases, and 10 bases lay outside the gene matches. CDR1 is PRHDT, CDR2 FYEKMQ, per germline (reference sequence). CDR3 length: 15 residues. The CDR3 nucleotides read TGTGCCAGCAGCCCCCGACAGGGTATTGGCACTGAAGCTTTCTTT. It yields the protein CASSPRQGIGTEAFF.

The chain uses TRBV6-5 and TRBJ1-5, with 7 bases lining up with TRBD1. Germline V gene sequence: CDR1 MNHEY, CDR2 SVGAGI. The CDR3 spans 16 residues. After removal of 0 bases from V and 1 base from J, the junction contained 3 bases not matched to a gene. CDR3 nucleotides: TGTGCCAGCAGTTACTCCCGGGACAGCAGCAATCAGCCCCAGCATTTT. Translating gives CASSYSRDSSNQPQHF.

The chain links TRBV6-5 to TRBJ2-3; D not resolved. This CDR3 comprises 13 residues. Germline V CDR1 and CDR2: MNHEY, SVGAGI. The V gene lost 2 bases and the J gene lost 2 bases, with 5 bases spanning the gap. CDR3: CASSYDITDTQYF. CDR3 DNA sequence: TGTGCCAGCAGTTACGATATCACAGATACGCAGTATTTT.

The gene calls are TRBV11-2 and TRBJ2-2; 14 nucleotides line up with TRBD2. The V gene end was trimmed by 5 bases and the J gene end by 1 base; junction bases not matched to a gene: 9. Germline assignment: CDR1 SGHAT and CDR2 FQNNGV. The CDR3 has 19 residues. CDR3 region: CASSPGLAGVPGNTGELFF. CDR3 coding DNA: TGTGCCAGCAGCCCGGGACTAGCGGGAGTCCCTGGGAACACCGGGGAGCTGTTTTTT.

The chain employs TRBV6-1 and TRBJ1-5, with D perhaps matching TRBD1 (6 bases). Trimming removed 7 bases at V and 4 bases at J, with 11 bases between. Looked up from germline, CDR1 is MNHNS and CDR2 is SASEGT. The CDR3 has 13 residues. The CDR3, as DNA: TGTGCCAGCACCCTAGGGGGGAATCAGCCCCAGCATTTT. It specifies CASTLGGNQPQHF.

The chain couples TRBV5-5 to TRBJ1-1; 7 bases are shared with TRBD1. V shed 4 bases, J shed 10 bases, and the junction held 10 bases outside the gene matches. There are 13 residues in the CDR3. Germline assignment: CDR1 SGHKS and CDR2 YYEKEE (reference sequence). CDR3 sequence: CASSPGTEMGAFF. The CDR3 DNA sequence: TGTGCCAGCAGCCCTGGGACAGAGATGGGAGCTTTCTTT.

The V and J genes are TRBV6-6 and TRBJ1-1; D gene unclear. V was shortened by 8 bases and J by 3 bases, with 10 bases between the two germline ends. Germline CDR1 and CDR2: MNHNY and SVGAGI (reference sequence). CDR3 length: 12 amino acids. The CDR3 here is CASGYGYTEAFF. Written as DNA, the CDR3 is TGTGCCAGCGGCTATGGATACACTGAAGCTTTCTTT.

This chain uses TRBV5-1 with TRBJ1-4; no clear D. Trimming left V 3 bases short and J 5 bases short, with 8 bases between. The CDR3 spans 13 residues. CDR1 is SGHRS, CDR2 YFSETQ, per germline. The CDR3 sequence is CASSSVPNEKLFF. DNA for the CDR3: TGCGCCAGCAGCTCCGTCCCCAATGAAAAACTGTTTTTT.

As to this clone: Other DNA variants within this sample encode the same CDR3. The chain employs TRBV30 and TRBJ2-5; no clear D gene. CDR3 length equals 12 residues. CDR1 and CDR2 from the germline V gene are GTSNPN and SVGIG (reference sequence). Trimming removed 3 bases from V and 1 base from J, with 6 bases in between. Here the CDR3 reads CAWSSSQETQYF. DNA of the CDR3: TGTGCCTGGAGCTCCTCCCAAGAGACCCAGTACTTC.

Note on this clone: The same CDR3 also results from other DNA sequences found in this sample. The chain's CDR3 is CAWSERGSGNTIYF. CDR3 in DNA: TGTGCCTGGAGTGAGAGAGGATCTGGAAACACCATATATTTT. The rearrangement joins TRBV30 to TRBJ1-3; D is ambiguous. Trimming shortened V by 1 base and J by 1 base, and 8 bases separated the two germline ends. The CDR3 is 14 residues long. Germline lookup yields CDR1 GTSNPN and CDR2 SVGIG (reference sequence).

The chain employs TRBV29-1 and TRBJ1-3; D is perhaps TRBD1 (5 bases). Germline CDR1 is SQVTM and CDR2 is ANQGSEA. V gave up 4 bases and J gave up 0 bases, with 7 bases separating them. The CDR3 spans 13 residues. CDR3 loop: CSVGQSSGNTIYF. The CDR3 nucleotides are TGCAGCGTTGGACAGTCCTCTGGAAACACCATATATTTT.